One sample yielded the 22 T cell receptor beta chains listed below, sequenced in a study of sequential checkpoint blockade in melanoma. Treatment of the sample: randomized to nivolumab then ipilimumab (arm A) or the reverse (arm B). TCRdb's table, derived via immunoSEQ multiplex PCR, lists solely in-frame clones and lacks some. The table shows approximately 9,300 clones, with roughly 73% occurring only once. Material: CD8+ T cells sorted from blood (inferred from file names), obtained from a patient given nivolumab and ipilimumab in sequence. All receptors derive from a human donor with melanoma.

V is TRBV13 and J is TRBJ2-7; 7 positions agree with TRBD2. CDR1 is PRHDT, CDR2 FYEKMQ, per germline (reference sequence). V lost 6 bases to trimming and J lost 1 base; unmatched junction nucleotides: 9. The CDR3 has 15 amino acids. The CDR3 spells CASRTLAERSYEQYF. The CDR3 nucleotides read TGTGCCAGCAGAACGCTAGCGGAACGATCCTACGAGCAGTACTTC.

This sequence joins TRBV12-5 and TRBJ2-7; D ambiguous. Trimming shortened V by 2 bases and J by 4 bases, and 12 bases separated the two germline ends. CDR1 and CDR2 from the germline V gene are LGHNT and FRNRAP. The CDR3 runs 14 residues. CDR3 coding DNA: TGTGCTAGTGGTTTGCCAGAGGAGAGGTACGAGCAGTACTTC. Translating gives CASGLPEERYEQYF. Full variable domain (missing parts from reference TRBV12-5 and TRBJ2-7): DARVTQTPRHKVTEMGQEVTMRCQPILGHNTVFWYRQTMMQGLELLAYFRNRAPLDDSGMPKDRFSAEMPDATLATLKIQPSEPRDSAVYFCASGLPEERYEQYFGPGTRLTVT.

V is TRBV10-2 and J is TRBJ2-2; TRBD1 is a possible D gene (6 bases). Trimming took 9 bases from V and 1 from J, leaving 9 bases between them. Germline lookup yields CDR1 WSHSY and CDR2 SAAADI. The CDR3 spans 13 residues. The CDR3: CASVQGNTGELFF. DNA of the CDR3: TGCGCCAGTGTACAGGGGAACACCGGGGAGCTGTTTTTT.

The table lists this clone with a few counts. The chain uses TRBV14 and TRBJ2-7, with D possibly TRBD2 on 6 matching bases. The CDR3 loop spans 15 amino acids. V was trimmed by 6 bases and J by 7 bases, leaving 22 bases between them. Germline CDR1 and CDR2: SGHDN and FVKESK. CDR3 residues: CASSLGSGGAWEQYF. CDR3 DNA sequence: TGTGCCAGCAGTCTCGGTAGCGGAGGGGCCTGGGAGCAGTACTTC.

This clone showed up just once. The V call is TRBV19, the J call TRBJ1-2, with D unclear. CDR3 length equals 12 residues. V lost 4 bases and J lost 7, with 10 bases in between. From germline, CDR1 is LNHDA and CDR2 SQIVND (reference sequence). The CDR3 DNA follows: TGTGCCAGTAGTACGGGAGTCGCTGGCTACACCTTC. It encodes CASSTGVAGYTF.

The table lists this clone with a few counts. The gene calls are TRBV4-3 and TRBJ2-1, with 9 bases lining up with TRBD1. With 4 bases clipped from V and 5 bases from J, the junction kept 9 bases outside the gene matches. The CDR3 sequence is 16 residues long. CDR1 LGHNA and CDR2 YSLEER come from the germline V gene. The CDR3 region has the DNA TGCGCCAGCAGCCCCGAGGACAGGGGATTACACAATGAGCAGTTCTTC. This encodes CASSPEDRGLHNEQFF.

The J gene is TRBJ2-7, the V gene TRBV6-5, with TRBD1 matching 9 bases. The CDR3 is 16 amino acids. Germline lookup yields CDR1 MNHEY and CDR2 SVGAGI. V lost 3 bases and J lost 1; bases outside the gene matches: 7. The CDR3 region is CASSYTRDRESYEQYF. CDR3 in DNA: TGTGCCAGCAGTTATACCCGGGACAGGGAATCCTACGAGCAGTACTTC.

This clone was found once. The chain joins TRBV4-1 to TRBJ1-1; D perhaps matches TRBD1 (6 bases). Germline V gene sequence: CDR1 MGHRA, CDR2 YSYEKL. CDR3 length: 14 amino acids. Trimming shortened V by 0 bases and J by 10 bases, and 15 bases separated the two germline ends. CDR3 region: CASSQEPGASVAFF. The DNA of the CDR3 is TGCGCCAGCAGCCAAGAGCCAGGGGCGTCTGTAGCTTTCTTT.

The rearrangement links TRBV19 to TRBJ1-1; 9 bases are a match to TRBD1. The V and J ends lost 6 bases and 2 bases, in that order; junction bases with no gene match: 4. Germline CDR1 and CDR2: LNHDA and SQIVND (reference sequence). CDR3 length: 14 residues. The CDR3: CASSLGQGNTEAFF. In nucleotides, the CDR3 is TGTGCCAGTAGCCTGGGACAGGGAAACACTGAAGCTTTCTTT. Filled out from reference TRBV19 and TRBJ1-1, the complete variable domain reads DGGITQSPKYLFRKEGQNVTLSCEQNLNHDAMYWYRQDPGQGLRLIYYSQIVNDFQKGDIAEGYSVSREKKESFPLTVTSAQKNPTAFYLCASSLGQGNTEAFFGQGTRLTVV.

This chain connects TRBV9 to TRBJ2-2; 8 bases line up with TRBD2. V was pared by 4 bases and J by 4 bases, with 12 bases of the junction left unmatched. Germline V gene lookup returns CDR1 SGDLS and CDR2 YYNGEE. This CDR3 has 17 amino acids. The CDR3 sequence is CASSLHLAGILTGELFF. CDR3 DNA sequence: TGTGCCAGCAGCCTCCACTTAGCGGGAATACTCACCGGGGAGCTGTTTTTT.

This clone appeared a single time. This rearrangement joins TRBV5-4 to TRBJ1-1; no reliable D call. The CDR3 consists of 13 residues. Trimming took 0 bases from V and 1 from J, leaving 4 bases between them. Germline V gene lookup returns CDR1 SGHNT and CDR2 YYREEE (reference sequence). The CDR3 loop is CASSLEANTEAFF. CDR3 sequence (DNA): TGTGCCAGCAGCTTGGAAGCGAACACTGAAGCTTTCTTT.

The gene calls are TRBV4-1 and TRBJ1-4; 8 nucleotides match TRBD1. Germline V gene lookup returns CDR1 MGHRA and CDR2 YSYEKL. The junction had 6 bases not matched to a gene; V was cut back by 0 bases and J by 0 bases. This CDR3 contains 18 residues. CDR3 loop: CASSQEGLQGATNEKLFF. The CDR3 region has the DNA TGCGCCAGCAGCCAAGAAGGTTTACAGGGGGCAACTAATGAAAAACTGTTTTTT.

This clone was seen more than once but under ten times. This chain's CDR3 is CASSLSTGNQPQHF. The CDR3 coding sequence is TGTGCCAGCAGTCTATCGACAGGCAATCAGCCCCAGCATTTT. This sequence joins TRBV11-2 and TRBJ1-5; D might be TRBD1 (5 bases). CDR3 length: 14 amino acids. The germline V and J ends were trimmed by 6 bases and 2 bases, with 11 bases remaining between them. The germline V gene has CDR1 SGHAT and CDR2 FQNNGV.

This clone was detected only a few times. The genes are TRBV19 and TRBJ2-7; no reliable D call. This CDR3 is built from 13 residues. With 3 bases removed from V and 6 bases from J, the gap between germline ends came to 12 bases. The germline CDR1 and CDR2 sequences are LNHDA and SQIVND (reference sequence). The CDR3 region is CASSMGTFSEQYF. The CDR3 DNA reads TGTGCCAGTAGTATGGGCACTTTCAGCGAGCAGTACTTC.

The chain joins TRBV6-4 to TRBJ2-2, with 7 bases matching TRBD1. The CDR3 totals 14 residues. With V trimmed by 6 bases and J by 5 bases, 6 bases remained unmatched. Germline V gene sequence: CDR1 MRHNA, CDR2 SNTAGT. CDR3 loop: CASRGTDQTGELFF. The DNA for the CDR3 is TGTGCCAGCAGAGGGACAGATCAGACCGGGGAGCTGTTTTTT.

The chain is built from TRBV4-1 and TRBJ2-6, with a weak D call TRBD2 (5 bases). V lost 1 base to trimming and J lost 2 bases, with 9 bases between them. The germline gives CDR1 MGHRA, CDR2 YSYEKL. There are 16 residues in the CDR3. CDR3 DNA sequence: TGCGCCAGCAGCCAAGGACGGGATCCTGGGGCCAACGTCCTGACTTTC. Protein: CASSQGRDPGANVLTF.

There are a few counts of this clone. The rearrangement uses TRBV7-8 and TRBJ2-3; 16 bases are shared with TRBD2. The germline V gene has CDR1 SGHVS and CDR2 FQNEAQ. CDR3 length: 19 amino acids. The V gene end was trimmed by 4 bases and the J gene end by 2 bases; junction bases not matched to a gene: 9. In DNA form, the CDR3 reads TGTGCCAGCAGCTCAAGTCCGGGACTAGCGGGAGGGACCACAGATACGCAGTATTTT. Residues: CASSSSPGLAGGTTDTQYF. Full variable domain (remainder filled in from reference TRBV7-8 and TRBJ2-3): GAGVSQSPRYKVAKRGQDVALRCDPISGHVSLFWYQQALGQGPEFLTYFQNEAQLDKSGLPSDRFFAERPEGSVSTLKIQRTQQEDSAVYLCASSSSPGLAGGTTDTQYFGPGTRLTVL.

The chain combines TRBV27 with TRBJ2-1, with TRBD2 identical over 7 bases. The trim removed 5 bases at V and 5 bases at J, leaving 3 bases unmatched. CDR1 and CDR2 (germline): MNHEY, SMNVEV (reference sequence). The CDR3 spans 13 residues. In nucleotides, the CDR3 is TGTGCCAGCAGTCCGGGACTAAACAATGAGCAGTTCTTC. Its protein product is CASSPGLNNEQFF.

This chain connects TRBV6-1 to TRBJ2-7; possible D gene TRBD2, 6 bases. V lost 3 bases to trimming and J lost 3 bases, with 12 bases between them. The CDR3 runs 14 residues. Germline assignment: CDR1 MNHNS and CDR2 SASEGT. The chain's CDR3 is CASSEGDGGYEQYF. CDR3 sequence (DNA): TGTGCCAGCAGTGAGGGCGACGGGGGCTACGAGCAGTACTTC.

The genes are TRBV7-9 and TRBJ2-7, with 7 positions matching TRBD1. The germline gives CDR1 SEHNR, CDR2 FQNEAQ (reference sequence). With V trimmed by 4 bases and J by 1 base, 7 bases remained unmatched. CDR3 length: 15 residues. In DNA, the CDR3 is TGTGCCAGCAGCTATCCCCAGACAGGGTCCTACGAGCAGTACTTC. Its protein product is CASSYPQTGSYEQYF.

The rearrangement uses TRBV7-3 and TRBJ2-1, with 9 bases matching TRBD2. Germline V gives CDR1 SGHTA, CDR2 FQGTGA. There are 15 residues in the CDR3. Trimming cost V 5 bases and J 5 bases; bases outside gene matches: 7. The CDR3 sequence: CASSQGTSTHNEQFF. For the CDR3, the DNA is TGTGCCAGCAGCCAAGGGACTAGCACCCACAATGAGCAGTTCTTC.

The chain links TRBV4-1 to TRBJ2-7; TRBD2 matches 15 bases. From germline, CDR1 is MGHRA and CDR2 YSYEKL. This CDR3 contains 15 residues. V lost 3 bases, J lost 5 bases, and 2 bases stayed unmatched. The CDR3 sequence: CASSHGLAGGNEQYF. CDR3 bases: TGCGCCAGCAGCCACGGACTAGCGGGGGGGAACGAGCAGTACTTC.